This T cell receptor (beta chain) originates from a study of immune evolution from preneoplasia to lung adenocarcinoma. Regarding the study as a whole: KRAS-mutant nodules had the highest T cell clonality.

This table comes from immunoSEQ multiplex PCR, and its TCRdb copy is limited to in-frame clones, with some not included. The sample lists over 5,000 clones; 86% were seen once. CDR3 length: 16 residues. Trimming took 5 bases from V and 0 from J, leaving 15 bases between them. CDR1 is MDHEN and CDR2 is SYDVKM in the germline V gene. This clone was observed a handful of times. Its matching antigen is unknown. Sequenced: FFPE invasive lung adenocarcinoma tissue. This clonotype originated in a person between 45 and 75 years old with lung adenocarcinoma. V and J are TRBV28 and TRBJ2-3; D uncertain. The CDR3 nucleotides are TGTGCCAGCAGTCCCCACGGTAAAGCTAGCACAGATACGCAGTATTTT. Translated: CASSPHGKASTDTQYF.